The source of this T cell receptor beta chain is a study of cytomegalovirus exposure and HLA in healthy donors. Points from the study as a whole: Several V segments, TRBV6-2 and TRBV6-3 among them, could not be told apart and were dropped. Cytomegalovirus status, reportedly, was diagnosed with high specificity and sensitivity by the classifier.

This CDR3 region has 13 residues. CDR1 is MNHNS and CDR2 is SASEGT in the germline V gene. The V and J ends lost 6 bases and 1 base respectively, with 9 bases between them. Comment on this clone: No antigen is known for it.

The PCR ran on 60 Vbeta and 13 Jbeta primers. The assay was immunoSEQ multiplex PCR, and TCRdb's table has in-frame clones only and misses some. The repertoire has some 80,000 clones, about 79% of them found once; the top ten carry approximately 1.6%. The receptor comes from a man in his forties in good health and CMV-seronegative. Source material: PBMCs. The chain has TRBV6-1 and TRBJ2-5, with D possibly being TRBD1 (6 bases). The CDR3: CASRLTGQETQYF. The CDR3 nucleotides read TGTGCCAGCAGATTGACAGGCCAAGAGACCCAGTACTTC.